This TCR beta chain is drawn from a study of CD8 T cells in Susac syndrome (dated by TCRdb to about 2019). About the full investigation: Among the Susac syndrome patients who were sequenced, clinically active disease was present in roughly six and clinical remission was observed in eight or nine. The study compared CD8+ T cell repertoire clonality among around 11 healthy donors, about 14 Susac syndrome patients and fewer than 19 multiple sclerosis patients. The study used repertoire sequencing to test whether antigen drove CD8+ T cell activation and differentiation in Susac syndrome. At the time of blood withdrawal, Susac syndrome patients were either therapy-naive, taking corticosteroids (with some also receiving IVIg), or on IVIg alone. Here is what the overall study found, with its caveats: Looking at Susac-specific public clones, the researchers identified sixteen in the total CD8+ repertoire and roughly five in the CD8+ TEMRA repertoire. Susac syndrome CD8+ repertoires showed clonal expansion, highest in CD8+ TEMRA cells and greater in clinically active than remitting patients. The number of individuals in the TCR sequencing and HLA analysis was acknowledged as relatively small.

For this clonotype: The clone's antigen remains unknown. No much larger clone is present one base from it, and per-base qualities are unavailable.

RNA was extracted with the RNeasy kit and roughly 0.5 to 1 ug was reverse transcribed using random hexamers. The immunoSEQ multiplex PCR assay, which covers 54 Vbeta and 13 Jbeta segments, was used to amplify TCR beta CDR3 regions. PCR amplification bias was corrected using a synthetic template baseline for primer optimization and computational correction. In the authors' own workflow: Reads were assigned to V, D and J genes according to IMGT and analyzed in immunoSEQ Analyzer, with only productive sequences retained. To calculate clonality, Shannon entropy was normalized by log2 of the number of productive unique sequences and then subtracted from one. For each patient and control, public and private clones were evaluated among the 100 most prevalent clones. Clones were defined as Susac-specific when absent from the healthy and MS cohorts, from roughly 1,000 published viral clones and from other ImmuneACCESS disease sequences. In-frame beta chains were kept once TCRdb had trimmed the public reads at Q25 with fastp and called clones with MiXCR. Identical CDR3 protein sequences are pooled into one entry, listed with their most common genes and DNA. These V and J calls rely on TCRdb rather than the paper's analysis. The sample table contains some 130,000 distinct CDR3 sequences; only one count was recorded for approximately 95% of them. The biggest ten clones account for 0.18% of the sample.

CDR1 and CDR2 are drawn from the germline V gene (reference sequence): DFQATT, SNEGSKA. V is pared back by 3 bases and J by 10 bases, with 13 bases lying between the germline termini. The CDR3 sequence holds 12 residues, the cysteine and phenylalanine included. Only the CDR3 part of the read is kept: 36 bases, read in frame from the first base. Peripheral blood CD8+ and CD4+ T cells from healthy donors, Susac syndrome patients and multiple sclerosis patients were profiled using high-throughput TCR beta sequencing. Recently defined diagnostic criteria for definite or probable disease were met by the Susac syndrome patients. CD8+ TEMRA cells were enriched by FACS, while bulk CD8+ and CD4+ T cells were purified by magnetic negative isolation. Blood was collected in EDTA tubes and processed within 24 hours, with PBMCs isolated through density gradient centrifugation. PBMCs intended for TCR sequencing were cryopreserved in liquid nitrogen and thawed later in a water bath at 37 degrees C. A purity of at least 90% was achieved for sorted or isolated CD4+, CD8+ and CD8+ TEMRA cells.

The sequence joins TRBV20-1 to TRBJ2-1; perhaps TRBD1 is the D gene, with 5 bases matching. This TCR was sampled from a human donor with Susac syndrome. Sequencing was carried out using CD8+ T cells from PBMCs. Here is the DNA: TGCAGTGCTAGGGCCTGGGGCCGCGAGCAGTTCTTC. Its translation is CSARAWGREQFF.